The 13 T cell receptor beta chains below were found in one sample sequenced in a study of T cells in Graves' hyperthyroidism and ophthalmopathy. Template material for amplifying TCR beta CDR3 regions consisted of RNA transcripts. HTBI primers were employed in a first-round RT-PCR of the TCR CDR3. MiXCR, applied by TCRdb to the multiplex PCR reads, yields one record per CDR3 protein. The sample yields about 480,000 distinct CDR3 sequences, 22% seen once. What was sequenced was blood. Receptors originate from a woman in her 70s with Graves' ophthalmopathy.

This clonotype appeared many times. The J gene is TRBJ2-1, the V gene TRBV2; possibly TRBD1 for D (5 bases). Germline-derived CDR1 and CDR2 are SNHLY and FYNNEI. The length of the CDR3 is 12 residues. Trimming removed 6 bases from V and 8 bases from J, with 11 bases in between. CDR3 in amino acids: CASSQGIYEQFF. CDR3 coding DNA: TGTGCCAGCAGCCAGGGAATCTATGAGCAGTTCTTC. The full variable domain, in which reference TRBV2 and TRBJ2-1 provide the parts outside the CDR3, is EPEVTQTPSHQVTQMGQEVILRCVPISNHLYFYWYRQILGQKVEFLVSFYNNEISEKSEIFDDQFSVERPDGSNFTLKIRSTKLEDSAMYFCASSQGIYEQFFGPGTRLTVL.

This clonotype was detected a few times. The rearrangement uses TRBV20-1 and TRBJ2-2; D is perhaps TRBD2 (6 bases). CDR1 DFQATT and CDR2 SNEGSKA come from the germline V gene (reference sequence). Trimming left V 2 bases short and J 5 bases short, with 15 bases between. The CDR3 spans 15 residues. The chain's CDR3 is CSARIGSAGTGELFF. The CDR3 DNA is TGCAGTGCTAGAATTGGTAGTGCGGGGACCGGGGAGCTGTTTTTT.

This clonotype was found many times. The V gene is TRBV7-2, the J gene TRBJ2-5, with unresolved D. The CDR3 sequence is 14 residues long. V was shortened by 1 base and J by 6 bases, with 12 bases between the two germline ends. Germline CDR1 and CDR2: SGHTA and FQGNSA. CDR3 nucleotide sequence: TGTGCCAGCAGCTTAGATGCTGCACGGAAGACCCAGTACTTC. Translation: CASSLDAARKTQYF.

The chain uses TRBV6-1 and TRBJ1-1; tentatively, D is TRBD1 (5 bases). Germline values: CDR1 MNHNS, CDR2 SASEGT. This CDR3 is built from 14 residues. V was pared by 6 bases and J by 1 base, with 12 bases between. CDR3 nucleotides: TGTGCCAGCAGCCTGGGACCAAAGAACACTGAAGCTTTCTTT. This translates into CASSLGPKNTEAFF.

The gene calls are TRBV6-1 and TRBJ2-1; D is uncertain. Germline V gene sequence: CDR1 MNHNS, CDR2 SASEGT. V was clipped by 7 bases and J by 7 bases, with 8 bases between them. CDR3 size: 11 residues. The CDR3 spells CASTWGNEQFF. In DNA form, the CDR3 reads TGTGCCAGCACATGGGGAAATGAGCAGTTCTTC.

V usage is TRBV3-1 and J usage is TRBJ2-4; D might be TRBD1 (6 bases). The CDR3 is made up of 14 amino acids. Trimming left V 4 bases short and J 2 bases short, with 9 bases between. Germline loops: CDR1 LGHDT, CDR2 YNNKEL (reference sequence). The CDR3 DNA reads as TGTGCCAGCAGCCGGGGACAAACCAAAAACATTCAGTACTTC. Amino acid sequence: CASSRGQTKNIQYF.

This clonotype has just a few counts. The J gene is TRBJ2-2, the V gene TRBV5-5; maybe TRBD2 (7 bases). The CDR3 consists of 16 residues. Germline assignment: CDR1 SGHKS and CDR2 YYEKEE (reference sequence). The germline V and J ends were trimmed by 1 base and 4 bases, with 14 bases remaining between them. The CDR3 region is CASSLRGAGFTGELFF. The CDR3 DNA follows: TGTGCCAGCAGCTTGCGGGGGGCAGGGTTCACCGGGGAGCTGTTTTTT.

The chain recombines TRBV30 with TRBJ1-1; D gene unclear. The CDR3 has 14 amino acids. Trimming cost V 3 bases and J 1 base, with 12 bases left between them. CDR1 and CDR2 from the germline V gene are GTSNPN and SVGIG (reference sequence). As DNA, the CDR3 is TGTGCCTGGAGGCAACCCTCTGAGAACACTGAAGCTTTCTTT. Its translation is CAWRQPSENTEAFF.

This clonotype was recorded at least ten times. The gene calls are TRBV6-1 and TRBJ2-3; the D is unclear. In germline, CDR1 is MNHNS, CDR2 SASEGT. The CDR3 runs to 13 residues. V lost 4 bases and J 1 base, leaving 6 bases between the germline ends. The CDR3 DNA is TGTGCCAGCAGTGTACCAGGCACAGATACGCAGTATTTT. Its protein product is CASSVPGTDTQYF.

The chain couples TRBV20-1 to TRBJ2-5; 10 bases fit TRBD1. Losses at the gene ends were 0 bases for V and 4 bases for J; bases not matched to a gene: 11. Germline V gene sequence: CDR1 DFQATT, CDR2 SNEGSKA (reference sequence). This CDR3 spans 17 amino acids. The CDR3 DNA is TGCAGTGCTAGAGATTTTGGGGGACAGGGGTCGGGAGAGACCCAGTACTTC. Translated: CSARDFGGQGSGETQYF.

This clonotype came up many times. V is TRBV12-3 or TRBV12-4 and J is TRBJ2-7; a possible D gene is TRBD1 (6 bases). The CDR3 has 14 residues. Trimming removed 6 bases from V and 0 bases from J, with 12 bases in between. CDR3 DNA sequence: TGTGCCAGCAGCTGGACAGATTTCTCCTACGAGCAGTACTTC. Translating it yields CASSWTDFSYEQYF.

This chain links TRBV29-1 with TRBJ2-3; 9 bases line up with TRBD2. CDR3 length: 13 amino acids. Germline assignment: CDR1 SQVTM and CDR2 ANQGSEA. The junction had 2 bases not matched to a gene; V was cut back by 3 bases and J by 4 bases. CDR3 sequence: CSVDGGRADTQYF. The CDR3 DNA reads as TGCAGCGTTGATGGCGGGAGGGCAGATACGCAGTATTTT.

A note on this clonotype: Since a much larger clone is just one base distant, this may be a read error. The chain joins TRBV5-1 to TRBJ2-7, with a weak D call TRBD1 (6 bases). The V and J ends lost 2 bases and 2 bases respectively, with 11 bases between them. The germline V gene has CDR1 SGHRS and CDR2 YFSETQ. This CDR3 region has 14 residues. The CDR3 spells CASSFGQSPYEQYF. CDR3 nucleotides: TGCGCCAGCAGCTTCGGACAGAGTCCCTACGAGCAGTACTTC.